A selection of T cell receptor beta chains follows, all from one sample in a study of T-cell memory formation after mild COVID-19. TCRdb reprocessed the 5' RACE reads via MiXCR and lists one record per CDR3 protein. The profile shows 500,000 to 650,000 distinct CDR3 sequences, roughly 20% of them singletons. The specimen was PBMCs or a T cell subset sorted from them (not recorded which). The source is an adult woman who had mild COVID-19 (a few samples of this study predate the infection). Cell type and time point are not known. The CDR3 runs from the conserved cysteine through the conserved F or W. The D gene is left open where the match is weak. Size tells how often a clone was seen (once, few, many) or the class of an expanded clone, and some rows leave it out.

d_call	clone_size	v_call	j_call	cdr3_nt	cdr3_aa
TRBD2	NA	TRBV12-3/TRBV12-4	TRBJ2-1	TGTGCTAGCGGGAGGACCAATGAGCAGTTCTTC	CASGRTNEQFF
NA	many	TRBV19	TRBJ2-5	TGTGCCAGTAGTATCTCCTTCGGGGAGACCCAGTACTTC	CASSISFGETQYF
NA	few	TRBV20-1	TRBJ1-1	TGCAGTGCTCTGGACAGCCCGAACACTGAAGCTTTCTTT	CSALDSPNTEAFF
NA	NA	TRBV5-1	TRBJ1-1	TGCGCCAGCAGCTTGGAAGGGGGTGCGAACACTGAAGCTTTCTTT	CASSLEGGANTEAFF
NA	NA	TRBV4-1	TRBJ2-5	TGCGCCAGCAGCCAATATATAGGGACGGAACAAGAGACCCAGTACTTC	CASSQYIGTEQETQYF
NA	many	TRBV3-1	TRBJ2-1	TGTGCCAGCAGCCGGGGGCTCAATGAGCAGTTCTTC	CASSRGLNEQFF
TRBD2	few	TRBV7-9	TRBJ2-3	TGTGCCAGCAGCTTAGACGGCGGGAGGGCCGGAGATACGCAGTATTTT	CASSLDGGRAGDTQYF
TRBD2	NA	TRBV6-2/TRBV6-3	TRBJ2-7	TGTGCCAGCAGGTTTGGGACTAGCGCGAGTGGCGCCGAGCAGTACTTC	CASRFGTSASGAEQYF
NA	NA	TRBV18	TRBJ2-5	TGTGCCAGCGAGGGGGGAGAGACCCAGTACTTC	CASEGGETQYF
NA	few	TRBV24-1	TRBJ2-5	TGTGCCACCAGTACGGGTTCAGGAGAGACCCAGTACTTC	CATSTGSGETQYF
NA	medium-sized	TRBV2	TRBJ2-7	TGTGCCAGCAGTGAAGAGCCGGGGGAGCAGTACTTC	CASSEEPGEQYF
NA	few	TRBV12-3/TRBV12-4	TRBJ1-6	TGTGCCAGCACCAAAGGGGGTCGTGGCAGTTTCACCTATAATTCACCCCTCCACTTT	CASTKGGRGSFTYNSPLHF
TRBD1	NA	TRBV12-3/TRBV12-4	TRBJ2-5	TGTGCCAGCAGGCCCGGGACAGGCGTCGAGACCCAGTACTTC	CASRPGTGVETQYF
TRBD2	NA	TRBV5-1	TRBJ2-1	TGCGCCAGCAGCTTTTCTAGCGGGGGGCCGAACTACAATGAGCAGTTCTTC	CASSFSSGGPNYNEQFF
TRBD2	few	TRBV30	TRBJ2-1	TGTGCCTGGATTGATGGGACTAGAGGCCCTCCGAGCTCCTACAATGAGCAGTTCTTC	CAWIDGTRGPPSSYNEQFF
TRBD2	NA	TRBV10-2	TRBJ2-3	TGCGCCAGCATGTGGGCTAGCGGTACAGATACGCAGTATTTT	CASMWASGTDTQYF
NA	few	TRBV20-1	TRBJ1-1	TGCAGTGCCGCAGACGCTGATATGCAGAGGAACACTGAAGCTTTCTTT	CSAADADMQRNTEAFF
NA	few	TRBV3-1	TRBJ1-2	TGTGCCAGCAGCCGCCAAGGAGGGTCCTATGGCTACACCTTC	CASSRQGGSYGYTF
TRBD2	few	TRBV4-1	TRBJ2-1	TGCGCCAGCAGCCAAGATACGACAGGACTAGCGGTCAATGAGCAGTTCTTC	CASSQDTTGLAVNEQFF
TRBD2	few	TRBV6-5	TRBJ2-2	TGTGCCAGCAGTCACCGACTAGCGGGCCCCACCGGGGAGCTGTTTTTT	CASSHRLAGPTGELFF
NA	NA	TRBV25-1	TRBJ2-3	TGTGCCAGCACTTTACAGGGTACAGATACGCAGTATTTT	CASTLQGTDTQYF
NA	few	TRBV12-3/TRBV12-4	TRBJ1-2	TGTGCCAGCAGTCAGACAGGATACTATGGCTACACCTTC	CASSQTGYYGYTF
TRBD2	few	TRBV6-5	TRBJ2-1	TGTGCCAGCAGTTACCTGACTAGCGGGTACAATGAGCAGTTCTTC	CASSYLTSGYNEQFF
TRBD1	NA	TRBV12-3/TRBV12-4	TRBJ1-2	TGTGCCAGCAGCTCCTCCGGGACAGGGGGTTTGGGTGGCTACACCTTC	CASSSSGTGGLGGYTF
NA	few	TRBV5-1	TRBJ2-7	TGCGCCAGCAGCTTGCAGGTGGGGAGTTCCTACGAGCAGTACTTC	CASSLQVGSSYEQYF
NA	few	TRBV15	TRBJ2-2	TGTGCCACTCGGACTACCACCGGGGAGCTGTTTTTT	CATRTTTGELFF
NA	NA	TRBV9	TRBJ1-1	TGTGCCAGCAGCGTAGTTAGGCAGGAGAACACTGAAGCTTTCTTT	CASSVVRQENTEAFF
NA	few	TRBV19	TRBJ1-1	TGTGCCAGTAAAGAACCCGGCACTGAAGCTTTCTTT	CASKEPGTEAFF
NA	many	TRBV7-3	TRBJ2-1	TGTGCCAGCAGCCCTGACAGTGGACAGTCGTACAATGAGCAGTTCTTC	CASSPDSGQSYNEQFF
TRBD1	NA	TRBV2	TRBJ2-1	TGTGCTCGGACAGGGGATTTCGGCAATGAGCAGTTCTTC	CARTGDFGNEQFF
NA	NA	TRBV7-6	TRBJ1-4	TGTGCCAGCAGCTTCGGGGCAGGGATCGGTACAGCGGAAAAACTGTTTTTT	CASSFGAGIGTAEKLFF
NA	NA	TRBV6-1	TRBJ2-3	TGTGCCAGCAGAGTGACTACAACGGATACGCAGTATTTT	CASRVTTTDTQYF
NA	NA	TRBV3-1	TRBJ2-1	TGTGCCAGCAGCCGGGGCAGGGGTTACCACAATGAGCAGTTCTTC	CASSRGRGYHNEQFF
NA	NA	TRBV19	TRBJ1-1	TGTGCCAGTAGTATTAGCCAGCCCAACACTGAAGCTTTCTTT	CASSISQPNTEAFF
NA	NA	TRBV7-6	TRBJ1-2	TGTGCCAGCAGCCTCGGCGGGGCGCGGGGCTATGGCTACACCTTC	CASSLGGARGYGYTF
NA	NA	TRBV6-5	TRBJ1-1	TGTGCCAGCGCATACCGGGGAACTGAAGCTTTCTTT	CASAYRGTEAFF
NA	few	TRBV7-9	TRBJ2-1	TGTGCCAGCAGCTTGTCGGGAGAGGTTTTGTTCTTC	CASSLSGEVLFF
NA	few	TRBV29-1	TRBJ1-1	TGCAGCGTTGAGAAGAGACTTAACACTGAAGCTTTCTTT	CSVEKRLNTEAFF
NA	NA	TRBV20-1	TRBJ2-1	TGCAGTGCTAGTCAATCGGTCTATGAGCAGTTCTTC	CSASQSVYEQFF
NA	few	TRBV29-1	TRBJ1-2	TGCAGCGTTGGACAGGACCTCTATGGCTACACCTTC	CSVGQDLYGYTF
NA	few	TRBV29-1	TRBJ2-1	TGCAGCGTAGGAGGGCTAGCGTTATCCACCTTCTACAATGAGCAGTTCTTC	CSVGGLALSTFYNEQFF
NA	few	TRBV7-9	TRBJ2-7	TGTGCCAGCAGCCCCCGTGTGGGATCCAGAGAGCAGTACTTC	CASSPRVGSREQYF
TRBD1	few	TRBV4-3	TRBJ1-1	TGCGCCAGCAGCCAAGTGGACAGGATGAACACTGAAGCTTTCTTT	CASSQVDRMNTEAFF
TRBD1	few	TRBV7-2	TRBJ1-2	TGTGCCAGCAGCTTAGTCCCCTCCCGGGCAGGGGGAAACTATGGCTACACCTTC	CASSLVPSRAGGNYGYTF
TRBD2	few	TRBV5-6	TRBJ2-5	TGTGCCAGCAGCTTTGGCCTAGCGGGAATGGAGACCCAGTACTTC	CASSFGLAGMETQYF
TRBD2	few	TRBV7-2	TRBJ2-4	TGTGCCAGCAGCTCACAGCGGGAAGCCAAAAACATTCAGTACTTC	CASSSQREAKNIQYF
NA	few	TRBV12-3/TRBV12-4	TRBJ2-5	TGTGCCAGCAGTCACGGGGCGGGCGAGACCCAGTACTTC	CASSHGAGETQYF
NA	few	TRBV7-9	TRBJ1-2	TGTGCCGGAAGCGGGGGTGACTATGGCTACACCTTC	CAGSGGDYGYTF
NA	few	TRBV5-6	TRBJ2-2	TGTGCCAGCAGCCGGACAAGTTGGGAGCTGTTTTTT	CASSRTSWELFF
NA	NA	TRBV19	TRBJ2-5	TGTGCCAGTAGTAGCGCCGGGGGGCACGAGACCCAGTACTTC	CASSSAGGHETQYF
TRBD1	NA	TRBV4-1	TRBJ2-5	TGCGCCAGCAGCCAGGTCCCGGGACAGGGTGTGGAGACCCAGTACTTC	CASSQVPGQGVETQYF
NA	NA	TRBV11-2	TRBJ2-3	TGTGCCAGCAGTGCCGCAGGAGCGAATACGCAGTATTTT	CASSAAGANTQYF
TRBD1	few	TRBV6-6	TRBJ1-1	TGTGCCAGCAGTTGGACAGGGGGTTATACTGAAGCTTTCTTT	CASSWTGGYTEAFF
NA	NA	TRBV27	TRBJ2-7	TGTGCCGCCGCTCGGGGTAGCCCCTTTAGCTACGAGCAGTACTTC	CAAARGSPFSYEQYF
NA	NA	TRBV7-2	TRBJ1-1	TGTGCCAGCAGCCCTTCTTGGGGGCTAGCCACTGAAGCTTTCTTT	CASSPSWGLATEAFF